The T cell receptor (beta chain) described here comes from a study of CD4 T cell repertoires and nickel (dated by TCRdb to between 2020 and 2021). This clonotype was seen more than once but under ten times. Its target antigen remains unknown. Base quality data are lacking; no much larger clone is found one base away. The germline V gene provides CDR1 SGHTA and CDR2 FQGNSA. The CDR3 numbers 14 residues from cysteine through phenylalanine. The entry retains the CDR3 DNA only, 42 bases that are in frame from base 1. The V end loses 2 bases and the J end loses 1 base, and a stretch of 7 bases separates them. The library relied on RT-PCR. The data were produced on an Illumina MiSeq. TCRdb applied fastp at Q25 and MiXCR to the public reads, then kept only in-frame beta chains. Here each entry gathers all rows of one CDR3 protein and keeps the most common genes and DNA. This sample comprises 300 to 450 distinct CDR3 sequences, approximately 71% of them detected only once. Less than 9.5% of the sample rests with the top ten.

Sequenced sample: CD4+ T cells from blood, not recorded whether cultured. The chain was built from TRBV7-2 and TRBJ2-3; the D gene is unclear. This clonotype was obtained from a human donor in a nickel allergy study, with or without nickel allergy (not recorded which). It is not recorded whether this sample comes from one donor or several. The CDR3: CASSLLGGTDTQYF. The sequenced DNA is TGTGCCAGCAGCTTACTCGGCGGCACAGATACGCAGTATTTT. The entire variable domain, with the stretches around the CDR3 drawn from the reference TRBV7-2 and TRBJ2-3 proteins, is GAGVSQSPSNKVTEKGKDVELRCDPISGHTALYWYRQSLGQGLEFLIYFQGNSAPDKSGLPSDRFSAERTGGSVSTLTIQRTQQEDSAVYLCASSLLGGTDTQYFGPGTRLTVL.